One and the same sample provided the 14 T cell receptor beta chains below, sequenced in a study of patients and donors after allogeneic stem cell transplantation. MiXCR, applied by TCRdb to the RT-PCR reads, yields one record per CDR3 protein. The sample contains about a million distinct CDR3 sequences, approximately 18% of which appear only once. The material sequenced was blood, either unsorted or a sorted T cell fraction (not recorded which). These receptors all come from a human donor who was either an allogeneic HSCT recipient or a stem cell or donor lymphocyte infusion donor (not recorded which). It is not recorded whose cells these are; they may come from a transplant donor.

The rearrangement links TRBV7-2 to TRBJ2-1; TRBD2 agrees at 7 bases. Germline-derived CDR1 and CDR2 are SGHTA and FQGNSA. The trim removed 0 bases at V and 0 bases at J, leaving 11 bases unmatched. The CDR3 loop spans 19 amino acids. The CDR3 loop is CASSLAYGSRGNSYNEQFF. DNA for the CDR3: TGTGCCAGCAGCTTAGCTTACGGCTCGCGGGGGAACTCCTACAATGAGCAGTTCTTC.

The chain couples TRBV5-1 to TRBJ2-3; no clear D gene. Trimming left V 0 bases short and J 2 bases short, with 7 bases between. Looked up from germline, CDR1 is SGHRS and CDR2 is YFSETQ. This CDR3 comprises 14 residues. The CDR3 DNA follows: TGCGCCAGCAGCTTGGAGGTTCTCACAGATACGCAGTATTTT. It codes for CASSLEVLTDTQYF.

J is TRBJ2-7 and V is TRBV20-1, with D possibly matching TRBD2 (6 bases). Germline V gene lookup returns CDR1 DFQATT and CDR2 SNEGSKA (reference sequence). This CDR3 is built from 15 residues. The germline V and J ends were trimmed by 1 base and 3 bases, with 16 bases remaining between them. The CDR3 is CSARAGEIRSYEQYF. CDR3 DNA sequence: TGCAGTGCTAGAGCGGGGGAGATAAGGAGCTACGAGCAGTACTTC.

This chain links TRBV5-1 with TRBJ2-7; D possibly matches TRBD1 or TRBD2 (6 bases each). Trimming shortened V by 0 bases and J by 6 bases, and 10 bases separated the two germline ends. CDR1 is SGHRS, CDR2 YFSETQ, per germline. This CDR3 region has 13 residues. CDR3 bases: TGCGCCAGCAGCTTGGATGGGGGGCCCGAGCAGTACTTC. It encodes CASSLDGGPEQYF.

This clonotype was picked up a small number of times. The V and J genes are TRBV5-6 and TRBJ2-2, with no clear D. Trimming pared 0 bases from V and 0 bases from J, leaving 3 bases between. Germline V gene data show CDR1 as SGHDT and CDR2 as YYEEEE. CDR3 length equals 14 residues. The CDR3 protein is CASSLVANTGELFF. The CDR3 DNA follows: TGTGCCAGCAGCTTGGTGGCGAACACCGGGGAGCTGTTTTTT.

This chain connects TRBV4-2 to TRBJ2-7, with TRBD2 matching 11 bases. Unmatched junction bases numbered 9, after V lost 1 base and J lost 4 bases. The CDR3 has 17 residues. Germline CDR1 is LGHNA and CDR2 is YNFKEQ. CDR3: CASSQASGLAGRYEQYF. In DNA, the CDR3 is TGTGCCAGCAGCCAAGCGAGCGGACTAGCGGGTAGATACGAGCAGTACTTC.

The chain couples TRBV2 to TRBJ1-1; D remains ambiguous. V shed 7 bases and J shed 2 bases, with 11 bases lying between them. The CDR3 totals 13 residues. CDR1 is SNHLY, CDR2 FYNNEI, per germline. The CDR3 bases are TGTGCCAGCACCTCGGACGTCAACACTGAAGCTTTCTTT. This gives the protein CASTSDVNTEAFF.

This clonotype was counted between two and nine times. The chain couples TRBV6-2 or TRBV6-3 to TRBJ1-2; no firm D call. CDR1 and CDR2 (germline): MNHEY, SVGEGT. CDR3 size: 18 residues. Trimming stripped 6 bases from V and 4 bases from J, with 27 bases between. In DNA form, the CDR3 reads TGTGCCAGCAGCCCCCAAACTCTAAGGCCGATTCAACTCTATGGCTACACCTTC. It specifies CASSPQTLRPIQLYGYTF.

This rearrangement joins TRBV29-1 to TRBJ1-4; 7 bases match TRBD1. The CDR3 has 16 residues. V lost 0 bases and J lost 8; bases outside the gene matches: 12. From germline, CDR1 is SQVTM and CDR2 ANQGSEA. The chain's CDR3 is CSVEERTGGSREKLFF. CDR3 DNA sequence: TGCAGCGTTGAAGAAAGGACAGGCGGCTCGAGGGAAAAACTGTTTTTT. Looking up the rest from reference TRBV29-1 and TRBJ1-4 gives the full variable domain: SAVISQKPSRDICQRGTSLTIQCQVDSQVTMMFWYRQQPGQSLTLIATANQGSEATYESGFVIDKFPISRPNLTFSTLTVSNMSPEDSSIYLCSVEERTGGSREKLFFGSGTQLSVL.

The chain uses TRBV9 and TRBJ2-5; the D is unclear. The ends were cut back, 4 bases at V and 4 bases at J, with 14 bases in the middle. The CDR3 has 14 residues. Germline lookup yields CDR1 SGDLS and CDR2 YYNGEE. The DNA for the CDR3 is TGTGCCAGCAGCTCAGGACCATGGCCAGAGACCCAGTACTTC. Encoded protein: CASSSGPWPETQYF.

The rearrangement joins TRBV5-4 to TRBJ2-1, with 7 bases lining up with TRBD1. Germline V gene lookup returns CDR1 SGHNT and CDR2 YYREEE (reference sequence). The V gene end was trimmed by 1 base and the J gene end by 10 bases; junction bases not matched to a gene: 5. The length of the CDR3 is 13 residues. The CDR3 DNA reads TGTGCCAGCAGCTTGAGGTCGGGACAGGAGCAGTTCTTC. Residues: CASSLRSGQEQFF. Supplemented by reference TRBV5-4 and TRBJ2-1, the full variable domain reads ETGVTQSPTHLIKTRGQQVTLRCSSQSGHNTVSWYQQALGQGPQFIFQYYREEENGRGNFPPRFSGLQFPNYSSELNVNALELDDSALYLCASSLRSGQEQFFGPGTRLTVL.

The chain employs TRBV20-1 and TRBJ2-6; 8 bases match TRBD1. Trimming took 1 base from V and 0 from J; bases not matched to a gene: 2. Germline CDR1 reads DFQATT; CDR2 reads SNEGSKA (reference sequence). The CDR3 runs 16 residues. The CDR3 spells CSARVTGGSGANVLTF. The DNA of the CDR3 is TGCAGTGCTAGAGTTACAGGGGGCTCTGGGGCCAACGTCCTGACTTTC.

The V gene is TRBV14, the J gene TRBJ1-2; D call uncertain. Trimming removed 1 base at V and 8 bases at J, with 11 bases between. Germline V gene sequence: CDR1 SGHDN, CDR2 FVKESK. This CDR3 contains 13 residues. In DNA form, the CDR3 reads TGTGCCAGCAGCCAAGTTAAAGGAGGAGGCTACACCTTC. Amino acids: CASSQVKGGGYTF.

At least ten counts were recorded for this clonotype. The gene calls are TRBV6-5 and TRBJ2-2; 12 bases align to TRBD2. The trim removed 6 bases at V and 5 bases at J, leaving 10 bases unmatched. This CDR3 has 17 amino acids. The germline V gene encodes CDR1 MNHEY and CDR2 SVGAGI. The CDR3 nucleotides are TGTGCCAGCAGCTCTCGAGGACTAGCGGGAAGAACCGGGGAGCTGTTTTTT. Amino acids: CASSSRGLAGRTGELFF.